This entry lists 19 T cell receptor beta chains sequenced from one sample in a study of blood T cell repertoires in COVID-19. Using immunoSEQ multiplex PCR, the repertoire was profiled, and TCRdb retains in-frame clones only, with some absent. The table includes 97,000 or so clones, 70% to 90% detected once. Sequences were obtained from peripheral blood. All receptors derive from a man between 45 and 60 years old with active COVID-19.

The J gene is TRBJ2-7, the V gene TRBV27, with 7 bases matching TRBD2. Germline V gene data show CDR1 as MNHEY and CDR2 as SMNVEV (reference sequence). V gave up 2 bases and J gave up 6 bases; unmatched junction bases: 4. The CDR3 extends over 13 amino acids. The CDR3 loop is CASSLGGGFEQYF. The CDR3 region has the DNA TGTGCCAGCAGTTTAGGGGGGGGGTTCGAGCAGTACTTC.

The chain links TRBV25-1 to TRBJ2-7; 9 bases align to TRBD1. This CDR3 is built from 14 residues. The V and J ends lost 7 bases and 3 bases, in that order; junction bases with no gene match: 7. CDR1 MGHDK and CDR2 SYGVNS come from the germline V gene. Here the CDR3 DNA reads TGTGCCAGCACCGGTGGGACAGGGATCTACGAGCAGTACTTC. Encoded protein: CASTGGTGIYEQYF.

The chain combines TRBV25-1 with TRBJ1-5; 7 nucleotides line up with TRBD1. Trimming cost V 5 bases and J 6 bases; bases outside gene matches: 7. Germline loops: CDR1 MGHDK, CDR2 SYGVNS. The CDR3 runs 14 residues. CDR3 sequence: CASSPRTGGQPQHF. The CDR3 bases are TGTGCCAGCAGTCCCCGGACAGGAGGTCAGCCCCAGCATTTT. Together with reference TRBV25-1 and TRBJ1-5, the CDR3 gives the full variable domain: EADIYQTPRYLVIGTGKKITLECSQTMGHDKMYWYQQDPGMELHLIHYSYGVNSTEKGDLSSESTVSRIRTEHFPLTLESARPSHTSQYLCASSPRTGGQPQHFGDGTRLSIL.

The table lists this clone with a count of one. The chain is built from TRBV10-3 and TRBJ1-5, with TRBD1 matching over 10 bases. The germline V gene has CDR1 ENHRY and CDR2 SYGVKD. J was trimmed by 4 bases and V by 6 bases; bases with no gene match: 3. The CDR3 is 14 amino acids. CDR3 residues: CAISSGQGNQPQHF. In nucleotides, the CDR3 is TGTGCCATCAGCTCGGGACAGGGGAATCAGCCCCAGCATTTT.

The chain joins TRBV5-1 to TRBJ2-5, with 13 bases aligning to TRBD2. Germline-derived CDR1 and CDR2 are SGHRS and YFSETQ. The ends lost 5 bases at V and 5 bases at J; junction bases unmatched: 6. The CDR3 runs to 15 residues. The DNA for the CDR3 is TGCGCCAGCAGAGGGACTAGCGGGGAGGTGGAGACCCAGTACTTC. Residues: CASRGTSGEVETQYF. The full variable domain, with the rest looked up from reference TRBV5-1 and TRBJ2-5, is KAGVTQTPRYLIKTRGQQVTLSCSPISGHRSVSWYQQTPGQGLQFLFEYFSETQRNKGNFPGRFSGRQFSNSRSEMNVSTLELGDSALYLCASRGTSGEVETQYFGPGTRLLVL.

J is TRBJ2-7 and V is TRBV7-9; 8 bases line up with TRBD2. Trimming cost V 6 bases and J 0 bases; bases outside gene matches: 7. The V gene's germline CDR1 is SEHNR and CDR2 FQNEAQ (reference sequence). This CDR3 is 15 amino acids long. CDR3 sequence reads: CASRGPSGPSYEQYF. CDR3 nucleotide sequence: TGTGCCAGCAGAGGACCTAGCGGGCCCTCCTACGAGCAGTACTTC.

The CDR3 reads CASSSQGSVGDTQYF. CDR3 nucleotides: TGTGCCAGCAGCTCACAGGGGTCGGTCGGGGATACGCAGTATTTT. This chain links TRBV7-9 with TRBJ2-3; 7 bases line up with TRBD1. Germline CDR1 reads SEHNR; CDR2 reads FQNEAQ (reference sequence). V lost 4 bases, J lost 6 bases, and 10 bases stayed unmatched. The length of the CDR3 is 15 residues.

The rearrangement joins TRBV18 to TRBJ1-2; D is perhaps TRBD1 (6 bases). With 2 bases removed from V and 4 bases from J, the gap between germline ends came to 8 bases. The length of the CDR3 is 13 residues. Germline-derived CDR1 and CDR2 are KGHSH and LQKENI. The DNA of the CDR3 is TGTGCCAGCTCACCAAGGACAGCCTATGGCTACACCTTC. This encodes CASSPRTAYGYTF.

This clone was recorded once. This CDR3 reads CASSHSEGGGDDGSSPLHF. In DNA, the CDR3 is TGCGCCAGCAGTCACTCCGAAGGCGGCGGGGACGATGGAAGTTCACCCCTCCACTTT. The gene calls are TRBV23-1 and TRBJ1-6, with D perhaps TRBD1 (5 bases). TRBV23-1 is reported as an ORF; its role is uncertain. The germline V and J ends were trimmed by 3 bases and 9 bases, with 27 bases remaining between them. The CDR3 runs to 19 residues.

The V gene is TRBV19, the J gene TRBJ1-2; D remains ambiguous. The V end lost 7 bases, the J end lost 5 bases, and 8 bases lay between the germline ends. The germline V gene has CDR1 LNHDA and CDR2 SQIVND (reference sequence). The CDR3 consists of 11 residues. This CDR3 is CASNDLYGYTF. The CDR3 region has the DNA TGTGCCAGTAATGACTTGTATGGCTACACCTTC.

A single count supports this clone. The rearrangement uses TRBV10-3 and TRBJ1-2, with D perhaps matching TRBD1 (5 bases). Trimming took 2 bases from V and 3 from J, leaving 10 bases between them. Germline lookup yields CDR1 ENHRY and CDR2 SYGVKD. CDR3 length: 14 amino acids. The CDR3 is CAISEARGDYGYTF. Here the CDR3 DNA reads TGTGCCATCAGTGAGGCCCGGGGGGACTATGGCTACACCTTC.

The chain is built from TRBV10-2 and TRBJ1-2; TRBD1 aligns across 9 bases. This CDR3 comprises 14 residues. V shed 8 bases, J shed 2 bases, and the junction held 6 bases outside the gene matches. Germline CDR1 WSHSY, CDR2 SAAADI. CDR3 nucleotides: TGCGCCAGCGGGGGACAGGGAGGAAACTATGGCTACACCTTC. Protein: CASGGQGGNYGYTF.

This clone was picked up a small number of times. The V call is TRBV7-9, the J call TRBJ1-5, with 8 positions matching TRBD1. The germline V gene encodes CDR1 SEHNR and CDR2 FQNEAQ (reference sequence). J gave up 5 bases and V 5 bases, and 5 bases lay outside the gene matches. The CDR3 runs to 14 residues. CDR3 sequence reads: CASSQDRGHQPQHF. DNA of the CDR3: TGTGCCAGCAGCCAAGACAGGGGTCATCAGCCCCAGCATTTT. Using reference TRBV7-9 and TRBJ1-5 for the parts outside the CDR3, the full variable domain is DTGVSQNPRHKITKRGQNVTFRCDPISEHNRLYWYRQTLGQGPEFLTYFQNEAQLEKSRLLSDRFSAERPKGSFSTLEIQRTEQGDSAMYLCASSQDRGHQPQHFGDGTRLSIL.

The V call is TRBV6-5, the J call TRBJ1-2; D is unclear. This CDR3 comprises 14 residues. CDR1 and CDR2 from the germline V gene are MNHEY and SVGAGI. Trimming stripped 6 bases from V and 0 bases from J, with 11 bases between. The CDR3 sequence is CASRRGGPNYGYTF. CDR3 DNA: TGTGCCAGCAGGCGAGGAGGCCCTAACTATGGCTACACCTTC.

This chain connects TRBV24-1 to TRBJ1-2; TRBD1 matches at 7 bases. Trimming cost V 11 bases and J 2 bases; bases outside gene matches: 16. Germline-derived CDR1 and CDR2 are KGHDR and SFDVKD. The CDR3 runs to 16 residues. In nucleotides, the CDR3 is TGTGCCATCGTTATCCAGGGGGGTAGCGAGAACTATGGCTACACCTTC. The encoded protein is CAIVIQGGSENYGYTF.

The chain has TRBV20-1 and TRBJ2-3; possibly TRBD2 for D (6 bases). Looked up from germline, CDR1 is DFQATT and CDR2 is SNEGSKA (reference sequence). The ends were cut back, 3 bases at V and 6 bases at J, with 13 bases in the middle. The CDR3 is 13 residues long. The CDR3 nucleotides are TGCAGTGCTAGTGTGCTAGCGAAGGATACGCAGTATTTT. Protein sequence: CSASVLAKDTQYF.

The chain links TRBV19 to TRBJ1-5; D is unresolved. Trimming took off 3 bases at V and 1 base at J, with 7 bases between the two ends. Germline V CDR1 and CDR2: LNHDA, SQIVND (reference sequence). CDR3 length equals 14 residues. This chain's CDR3 is CASSIAGSNQPQHF. In DNA form, the CDR3 reads TGTGCCAGTAGTATCGCCGGGAGCAATCAGCCCCAGCATTTT.

This chain joins TRBV5-5 and TRBJ1-4; D unclear. V lost 4 bases and J 5 bases, leaving 9 bases between the germline ends. Germline CDR1 reads SGHKS; CDR2 reads YYEKEE (reference sequence). The CDR3 has 13 residues. DNA for the CDR3: TGTGCCAGCAGCCGACTGATAAATGAAAAACTGTTTTTT. It specifies CASSRLINEKLFF.

V gene TRBV7-2 combines with J gene TRBJ1-4; D may be TRBD1 (5 bases). The ends were cut back, 2 bases at V and 8 bases at J, with 9 bases in the middle. The germline V gene has CDR1 SGHTA and CDR2 FQGNSA. The CDR3 extends over 13 amino acids. CDR3 DNA sequence: TGTGCCAGCAGCTTAAGGGAGGGGGAAAAACTGTTTTTT. Encoded protein: CASSLREGEKLFF. Drawing the rest from reference TRBV7-2 and TRBJ1-4, the complete variable domain is GAGVSQSPSNKVTEKGKDVELRCDPISGHTALYWYRQSLGQGLEFLIYFQGNSAPDKSGLPSDRFSAERTGGSVSTLTIQRTQQEDSAVYLCASSLREGEKLFFGSGTQLSVL.